These 11 T cell receptor beta chains came from one sample sequenced in a study of T cells in women clearing cervical HPV infection. TCRdb's copy holds only in-frame clones and misses some; the assay was immunoSEQ multiplex PCR. The sample's table shows 25,000 to 35,000 clones. The material sequenced was blood buffy coat. The receptors stem from a woman between 18 and 70 years old with a cervical HPV16 infection that either progressed to CIN3+ or cleared (not recorded which).

To note about this clone: Read coverage stops 3 residues before the CDR3 terminus; the germline J gene supplies the remainder. This chain uses TRBV11-1 with TRBJ2-4; D possibly corresponds to TRBD2 (6 bases). CDR1 and CDR2 from the germline V gene are SGHAT and FQDESV (reference sequence). This CDR3 contains 15 residues. Here the CDR3 reads CASRWAGRCNQPQYF. The covered CDR3 bases are TGTGCCAGCAGGTGGGCGGGGAGATGCAATCAGCCT.

As for this clone: Read data end 3 residues before the CDR3 end; the end is taken from the germline J gene. This rearrangement joins TRBV6-1 to TRBJ2-2, with D maybe TRBD1 (5 bases). This CDR3 region has 15 residues. CDR1 is MNHNS and CDR2 is SASEGT in the germline V gene. CDR3 sequence: CASSGSRGGWEKLFF. CDR3 DNA (partial): TGTGCCAGCAGTGGGTCAAGGGGCGGTTGGGAAAAG.

Details on this clone: Read data end 3 residues before the CDR3 end; the end is taken from the germline J gene. The rearrangement links TRBV11-2 to TRBJ2-4; possible D gene TRBD2, 5 bases. Germline lookup yields CDR1 SGHAT and CDR2 FQNNGV. The CDR3 has 14 amino acids. The sequenced part of the CDR3 DNA is TGTGCCAGCAGCCGTGGTGCTAGCACGGAGACT. Amino acids: CASSRGASTET. The entire CDR3 is CASSRGASTETQYF. Together with reference TRBV11-2 and TRBJ2-4, the CDR3 gives the full variable domain: EAGVAQSPRYKIIEKRQSVAFWCNPISGHATLYWYQQILGQGPKLLIQFQNNGVVDDSQLPKDRFSAERLKGVDSTLKIQPAKLEDSAVYLCASSRGASTETQYFGAGTRLSVL.

About this clone itself: The missing CDR3 end, 3 residues past where the read stops, is filled in from the germline J gene. The chain has TRBV23-1 and TRBJ2-3; D gene unclear. TRBV23-1 is flagged as an ORF with uncertain function. V gave up 4 bases and J gave up 0 bases, with 14 bases separating them. The CDR3 runs to 16 residues. The CDR3 sequence: CASSPPRRPSTDTQYF. The CDR3 DNA, read in part, is TGCGCCAGCAGTCCCCCGAGGCGGCCGAGCACAGATACG.

This clone counts as medium-sized by frequency. Read coverage stops 3 residues before the CDR3 terminus; the germline J gene supplies the remainder. The V and J genes are TRBV6-1 and TRBJ2-5; the match to TRBD1 covers 7 bases. CDR3 length: 18 residues. V lost 2 bases and J lost 2; bases outside the gene matches: 14. Per germline, CDR1 MNHNS and CDR2 SASEGT. Partial CDR3 DNA: TGTGCCAGCAGTGAACGCAGCCCTAGGGGCAGGGGGCAAGAGACC. Encoded protein: CASSERSPRGRGQET. Given in full, the CDR3 is CASSERSPRGRGQETQYF.

Concerning this clone itself: The CDR3 end falls 3 residues outside the read, so it is completed with the germline J gene. The chain uses TRBV5-5 and TRBJ2-4; 9 bases align to TRBD1. Germline CDR1 and CDR2: SGHKS and YYEKEE (reference sequence). The CDR3 has 15 residues. V lost 2 bases and J lost 5; bases outside the gene matches: 5. Here the CDR3 reads CASSFRDRVENIQYF. The CDR3 DNA, read in part, is TGTGCCAGCAGCTTCCGGGACAGGGTGGAAAACATT.

CDR3 sequence: CASSPQGPNSPLHF. The sequenced CDR3 bases are TGTGCCAGCTCACCACAGGGCCCTAATTCACCC. V is TRBV18 and J is TRBJ1-6; D gene ambiguous. The missing CDR3 end, 3 residues past where the read stops, is filled in from the germline J gene. This CDR3 contains 14 residues. V dropped 1 base and J dropped 6 bases, with 7 bases sitting between them. CDR1 and CDR2 from the germline V gene are KGHSH and LQKENI.

With regard to this clone: Sequence at one end of the junction differs from germline and may be a read error. The read is 3 residues too short to cover the CDR3 end, so that end is filled in from the germline J gene. This rearrangement joins TRBV14 to TRBJ1-1; D is perhaps TRBD1 (6 bases). This CDR3 comprises 13 residues. Looked up from germline, CDR1 is SGHDN and CDR2 is FVKESK. The CDR3 loop reads CASSLGQLTDAFF. Incomplete CDR3 DNA: TGTGCCAGCAGCCTCGGACAGTTAACTGAC.

Comments on this clone: Coverage ceases 3 residues before the CDR3 finishes, and the germline J gene fills in the end. V usage is TRBV18 and J usage is TRBJ1-1, with 9 bases aligning to TRBD1. Trimming cost V 5 bases and J 1 base; bases outside gene matches: 2. Looked up from germline, CDR1 is KGHSH and CDR2 is LQKENI. This CDR3 contains 14 residues. CDR3: CASSETGGNTEAFF. CDR3 bases read: TGTGCCAGCTCAGAGACAGGGGGGAACACTGAA.

In the case of this clone: The read terminates 3 residues ahead of where the CDR3 ends, so the germline J gene completes it. The chain carries TRBV18 and TRBJ2-5; D call uncertain. This CDR3 region has 14 residues. Trimming shortened V by 3 bases and J by 2 bases, and 10 bases separated the two germline ends. Germline CDR1 and CDR2: KGHSH and LQKENI. The CDR3: CASSPSLTQETQYF. The sequenced part of the CDR3 DNA is TGTGCCAGCTCACCTAGCCTTACACAAGAGACC.

Comment on this clone: The read terminates 3 residues before the CDR3 end, so the remaining end is supplied by the germline J gene. The chain uses TRBV6-1 and TRBJ2-7; a weak D match, TRBD2 (6 bases). The germline V gene encodes CDR1 MNHNS and CDR2 SASEGT. V gave up 2 bases and J gave up 0 bases, with 11 bases separating them. This CDR3 comprises 15 residues. The DNA read from the CDR3 is TGTGCCAGCAGTGAATTTGGCGGGGTCTCCTACGAG. This gives the protein CASSEFGGVSYE. The full CDR3 is CASSEFGGVSYEQYF.